A single sample gave rise to the 9 T cell receptor beta chains below, sequenced in a study of shared clonotypes between healthy human individuals. Here immunoSEQ multiplex PCR was the method, and the copy in TCRdb shows in-frame clones only, minus some. The table lists 2,500,000 or so clones, roughly 93% of them singletons. The sample taken for sequencing was naive CD4+ T cells from PBMCs. The subset is: CD45RA+ positively selected. The receptors shown here come from a man between 18 and 35 years old in good health. Some clones in this sample may be carry-over from other donors' samples.

V usage is TRBV6-6 and J usage is TRBJ2-2, with TRBD2 identical over 10 bases. Germline V gene sequence: CDR1 MNHNY, CDR2 SVGAGI (reference sequence). V shed 5 bases and J 9 bases; nucleotides not matched to a gene: 12. The CDR3 consists of 16 residues. This chain's CDR3 is CASSQLAGDHLRELFF. CDR3 coding DNA: TGTGCCAGCAGTCAGCTAGCGGGAGACCACCTCAGGGAGCTGTTTTTT.

J is TRBJ2-3 and V is TRBV6-1; the match to TRBD1 covers 9 bases. Trimming cost V 10 bases and J 3 bases; bases outside gene matches: 8. Germline V gives CDR1 MNHNS, CDR2 SASEGT. This CDR3 comprises 14 residues. The CDR3 loop is CANKPGQGTDTQYF. The CDR3 DNA is TGTGCCAACAAACCGGGACAGGGAACAGATACGCAGTATTTT.

This rearrangement joins TRBV9 to TRBJ2-1, with TRBD2 matching 10 bases. The CDR3 spans 17 residues. V gave up 2 bases and J gave up 5 bases; unmatched junction bases: 10. CDR1 is SGDLS and CDR2 is YYNGEE in the germline V gene. Here the CDR3 reads CASSVDFSGRFNNEQFF. The CDR3 DNA sequence: TGTGCCAGCAGCGTGGACTTTAGCGGGAGGTTCAACAATGAGCAGTTCTTC.

This chain links TRBV11-3 with TRBJ2-2; 7 bases fit TRBD2. CDR1 is SGHNT and CDR2 is YENEEA in the germline V gene. After removal of 5 bases from V and 3 bases from J, the junction contained 6 bases not matched to a gene. The CDR3 runs 15 residues. The CDR3 here is CASSHRGGDTGELFF. CDR3 DNA: TGTGCCAGCAGCCACCGGGGAGGGGACACCGGGGAGCTGTTTTTT.

CDR3 protein: CASSLFSNRQETQYF. The CDR3, as DNA: TGTGCCAGCAGCTTATTCTCAAACCGGCAAGAGACCCAGTACTTC. This sequence joins TRBV7-3 and TRBJ2-5; the D is unclear. This CDR3 has 15 amino acids. Deletions cut 2 bases from V and 2 bases from J, with 12 bases between. Germline V gene sequence: CDR1 SGHTA, CDR2 FQGTGA.

The CDR3 protein is CASSVDTVPHGYTF. CDR3 coding DNA: TGTGCCAGCAGCGTAGATACGGTCCCTCACGGCTACACCTTC. The chain employs TRBV9 and TRBJ1-2, with D unclear. V was pared by 0 bases and J by 8 bases, with 14 bases between. Germline CDR1 reads SGDLS; CDR2 reads YYNGEE. This CDR3 contains 14 residues.

For the CDR3, the DNA is TGTGCCAGCAGTGCCGGGACTAGCGGAACCCTCTACGAGCAGTACTTC. Protein: CASSAGTSGTLYEQYF. The V call is TRBV6-1, the J call TRBJ2-7; 11 nucleotides line up with TRBD2. Germline V gene data show CDR1 as MNHNS and CDR2 as SASEGT. V lost 4 bases, J lost 3 bases, and 8 bases stayed unmatched. The CDR3 consists of 16 residues.

This chain connects TRBV18 to TRBJ1-3; no firm D call. This CDR3 spans 15 amino acids. Trimming removed 2 bases from V and 0 bases from J, with 8 bases in between. Germline-derived CDR1 and CDR2 are KGHSH and LQKENI. CDR3 bases: TGTGCCAGCTCACCAGAGACGGGCTCTGGAAACACCATATATTTT. This translates into CASSPETGSGNTIYF.

The chain couples TRBV28 to TRBJ2-2; D unclear. This CDR3 has 12 residues. Between the trimmed V and J ends, which lost 5 bases and 8 bases, there was a span of 9 bases. Germline V gene lookup returns CDR1 MDHEN and CDR2 SYDVKM. CDR3: CASSRGLGELFF. CDR3 sequence (DNA): TGTGCCAGCAGTCGAGGATTAGGGGAGCTGTTTTTT.